Sequencing of this T cell receptor (beta chain) was carried out in a study of blood T cell repertoires in COVID-19 (dated by TCRdb to the early 2020s). Study-level background: The collaborator samples originated in the United States, Italy and Spain and spanned the acute and convalescent phases of COVID-19. A de-identified subject ID, COVID-19 status, age in years and sex were almost always included in the sample metadata. The prospective study material was composed of cDNA or gDNA derived from T cells, B-cell-depleted T cells, or PBMCs. Deeply sampled blood TCRbeta repertoires from subjects exposed to, actively infected with, or recovered from COVID-19 were included in the dataset. Where available, HLA class I and class II types were obtained from metadata supplied by the sample provider rather than from assay-based typing. Samples came from the ongoing ImmuneRACE study (first 160 participants) plus 1,254 subjects from 6 global collaborators. The repertoires were released in a freely available public database intended as a resource for research on the immune response to SARS-CoV-2. The paper's findings and limits, for the study overall: The amount of clinical and demographic metadata varied by source and participant and was provided uncurated.

Counted from cysteine to phenylalanine, this CDR3 has 12 amino acids. Here the CDR3 DNA is all that survives: 36 bases in frame from base 1. TCRbeta CDR3 regions were amplified from genomic DNA using the immunoSEQ Assay, a bias-controlled multiplex PCR. Per the original workflow: Within the assay, amplification of reference gene primers was used to estimate how many nucleated cells each sample contained. Sequence reads were collapsed and filtered to measure the absolute abundance of every unique TCRbeta CDR3 rearrangement. Productive Simpson clonality was computed per sample as the square root of Simpson's diversity index over productive rearrangements. Sourced from immuneACCESS, this table was stored by TCRdb with only in-frame sequences that have V and J called. A share of the clones is absent; for the studies checked, an unresolved V gene accounts for under half, and the remainder has no known explanation. The V and J calls and clone size come from that table; D and trimming were worked out from the DNA. Within this sample are 130,000 or so clones, with 88% of them counted one time only. The ten largest clonotypes hold over 1.5% of the sample.

Regarding this clone: Its antigen is still unknown. No base quality values were provided; no much bigger clone lies one nucleotide off.

The collaborating institutions used their own protocols to collect whole blood in K2EDTA tubes. For TCRbeta analysis, collaborators shipped samples in one of three forms: frozen whole blood, isolated PBMCs, or DNA extracted from either of those sample types. This sequence uses TRBV21-1 and TRBJ2-7; the table gives TRBD2 as D, unverified against the DNA. TRBV21-1 is classified as a pseudogene. Sequenced material: peripheral blood. This receptor was taken from a human donor in a cohort sampled during active COVID-19. The nucleotides read TGTGCCAGCAGTCGGAGGGCCTACGAGCAGTACTTC. This sequence encodes CASSRRAYEQYF.